A single sample gave rise to the 15 T cell receptor beta chains below, sequenced in a study of regulatory T cells in long-lasting Graves disease. iRepertoire HTBI primers and Arm-PCR of CDR3 regions built TCR beta libraries. TCRdb processed the multiplex PCR reads anew with MiXCR; each CDR3 protein has one entry. Of a few hundred thousand distinct CDR3 sequences in the sample, around 15% are singletons; the top ten hold 20%. Described time point: newly diagnosed GD, antithyroid drugs for less than 3 months. The TCR library was made from RNA extracted from PBMCs. The same specimen was also included in a second study, on T cells in Graves' hyperthyroidism and ophthalmopathy.

The input for sequencing was peripheral blood mononuclear cells (PBMCs), taken at new diagnosis, from a patient treated with antithyroid drugs. The receptors come from a young woman with Graves disease.

Comment on this clonotype: Just one base apart from a much larger clone, this may be a read error. V is TRBV9 and J is TRBJ2-1; 12 bases map to TRBD2. The CDR3 runs 18 residues. Germline loops: CDR1 SGDLS, CDR2 YYNGEE. Written as DNA, the CDR3 is TGTGCCAGCAGCCCCCAGGCTAGCGGGAGGGCCGCATACAATGAGCACTTCTTC. Translation: CASSPQASGRAAYNEHFF.

In this sample, this clonotype turned up many times. The gene calls are TRBV7-2 and TRBJ2-3; 7 nucleotides align to TRBD2. The CDR3 spans 15 residues. Unmatched junction bases numbered 11, after V lost 8 bases and J lost 3 bases. From germline, CDR1 is SGHTA and CDR2 FQGNSA. CDR3 amino acids: CASPRGGVGTDTQYF. CDR3 nucleotides: TGTGCCAGCCCGCGTGGGGGGGTGGGGACAGATACGCAGTATTTT.

This clonotype was seen ten or more times. The V gene is TRBV5-6, the J gene TRBJ2-2, with no clear D. The CDR3 loop spans 12 amino acids. CDR1 SGHDT and CDR2 YYEEEE come from the germline V gene. V was shortened by 3 bases and J by 6 bases, with 6 bases between the two germline ends. The CDR3 protein is CASSWSSGELFF. In nucleotides, the CDR3 is TGTGCCAGCAGCTGGTCTTCCGGGGAGCTGTTTTTT.

This clonotype was seen many times. The chain is built from TRBV28 and TRBJ2-5; a weak D match, TRBD1 (7 bases). Trimming removed 5 bases at V and 1 base at J, with 23 bases between. The CDR3 is 18 amino acids. Germline loops: CDR1 MDHEN, CDR2 SYDVKM. In DNA, the CDR3 is TGTGCCAGCAGTCCTCGGGAGCTGAGGAACAGGGGCCAAGAGACCCAGTACTTC. Translated: CASSPRELRNRGQETQYF. The full variable domain, its missing parts supplied by reference TRBV28 and TRBJ2-5, is DVKVTQSSRYLVKRTGEKVFLECVQDMDHENMFWYRQDPGLGLRLIYFSYDVKMKEKGDIPEGYSVSREKKERFSLILESASTNQTSMYLCASSPRELRNRGQETQYFGPGTRLLVL.

This clonotype was counted only a few times. The rearrangement joins TRBV14 to TRBJ2-7, with TRBD1 identical over 9 bases. The germline V gene has CDR1 SGHDN and CDR2 FVKESK. The CDR3 is made up of 14 amino acids. V was pared by 4 bases and J by 5 bases, with 6 bases of the junction left unmatched. The CDR3 nucleotides read TGTGCCAGCAGCCCCGACAGGGGGGTCGACGAGCAGTACTTC. This gives the protein CASSPDRGVDEQYF. Based on the CDR3 plus reference TRBV14 and TRBJ2-7, the full variable domain is EAGVTQFPSHSVIEKGQTVTLRCDPISGHDNLYWYRRVMGKEIKFLLHFVKESKQDESGMPNNRFLAERTGGTYSTLKVQPAELEDSGVYFCASSPDRGVDEQYFGPGTRLTVT.

With respect to this clonotype: Just one base apart from a much larger clone, this may be a read error. This chain joins TRBV5-8 and TRBJ2-3, with 11 bases that match TRBD2. The CDR3 length is 16 residues. CDR1 and CDR2 from the germline V gene are SGHTS and YDEGEE. The CDR3: CAISPTSGTGTDTQYF. DNA for the CDR3: TGTGCCATCAGCCCGACTAGCGGGACCGGCACAGATACGCAGTATTTT.

At least ten counts were recorded for this clonotype. The rearrangement uses TRBV3-1 and TRBJ2-2; no clear D. The germline CDR1 and CDR2 sequences are LGHDT and YNNKEL (reference sequence). The ends were cut back, 1 base at V and 7 bases at J, with 7 bases in the middle. The CDR3 is 13 amino acids. CDR3 protein: CASSQGHHGELFF. Here the CDR3 DNA reads TGTGCCAGCAGCCAAGGGCATCACGGGGAGCTGTTTTTT. The whole variable domain, remainder taken from reference TRBV3-1 and TRBJ2-2, is DTAVSQTPKYLVTQMGNDKSIKCEQNLGHDTMYWYKQDSKKFLKIMFSYNNKELIINETVPNRFSPKSPDKAHLNLHINSLELGDSAVYFCASSQGHHGELFFGEGSRLTVL.

In its sample, this clonotype was seen many times. Relative to the germline gene, one junction end is altered; a read error may explain this. The chain joins TRBV7-7 to TRBJ2-5; D is ambiguous. This CDR3 has 15 amino acids. Germline V CDR1 and CDR2: SSHAT, FNYEAQ (reference sequence). The CDR3 DNA is TGTGCTAGCAGCCCGCTCCGCGGAAACCAAGAGACCCAGTACTTC. It yields the protein CASSPLRGNQETQYF. Combining the CDR3 with reference TRBV7-7 and TRBJ2-5 gives the whole variable domain GAGVSQSPRYKVTKRGQDVTLRCDPISSHATLYWYQQALGQGPEFLTYFNYEAQPDKSGLPSDRFSAERPEGSISTLTIQRTEQRDSAMYRCASSPLRGNQETQYFGPGTRLLVL.

Worth noting for this clonotype: Given a far larger clone just one base away, this is likely a sequencing read error. This sequence joins TRBV5-1 and TRBJ2-7; D may be TRBD2 (5 bases). V was pared by 4 bases and J by 7 bases, with 12 bases between. The CDR3 runs 12 residues. Per germline, CDR1 SGHRS and CDR2 YFSETQ. CDR3 amino acids: CASSPDYNEQYF. The CDR3 region has the DNA TGCGCCAGCAGCCCCGACTACAATGAGCAGTACTTC.

This clonotype was counted ten times or more. The chain links TRBV4-1 to TRBJ2-1; 11 positions match TRBD2. V was clipped by 3 bases and J by 0 bases; unmatched bases: 4. The CDR3 contains 17 residues. Germline CDR1 reads MGHRA; CDR2 reads YSYEKL. CDR3 loop: CASSQGLAESSYNEQFF. For the CDR3, the DNA is TGCGCCAGCAGCCAGGGACTAGCGGAAAGCTCCTACAATGAGCAGTTCTTC.

The chain is built from TRBV9 and TRBJ2-2; D call uncertain. Germline CDR1 is SGDLS and CDR2 is YYNGEE. CDR3 size: 17 residues. Trimming took off 0 bases at V and 5 bases at J, with 17 bases between the two ends. The CDR3 DNA reads TGTGCCAGCAGCGTAGGACGGCAGGCCTCCTCGACCGGGGAGCTGTTTTTT. Translating it yields CASSVGRQASSTGELFF.

In this sample, this clonotype turned up a few times. It may be a read error: a sequence one base away is much more abundant. The chain has TRBV9 and TRBJ2-3; 7 bases are a match to TRBD2. The germline gives CDR1 SGDLS, CDR2 YYNGEE. V was pared by 4 bases and J by 1 base, with 9 bases of the junction left unmatched. This CDR3 is 16 amino acids long. The CDR3: CASSIGAGVGTDTQYF. Written as DNA, the CDR3 is TGTGCCAGCAGCATAGGGGCGGGGGTGGGCACAGATACGCAGTATTTT.

This clonotype was observed many times. V and J are TRBV12-3 or TRBV12-4 and TRBJ2-1, with 8 positions matching TRBD2. With V trimmed by 7 bases and J by 10 bases, 9 bases remained unmatched. The CDR3 has 13 residues. Here the CDR3 reads CASNHWTSTEQFF. The CDR3 nucleotides are TGTGCCAGCAACCATTGGACTAGCACAGAGCAGTTCTTC.

This clonotype turned up a few times. The genes are TRBV30 and TRBJ2-7, with D possibly TRBD1 on 6 matching bases. The CDR3 loop spans 14 amino acids. The V end was cut by 0 bases, the J end by 0 bases, with 9 bases between. Looked up from germline, CDR1 is GTSNPN and CDR2 is SVGIG (reference sequence). The CDR3 region is CAWSVTGNSYEQYF. The CDR3 DNA sequence: TGTGCCTGGAGTGTAACAGGGAACTCCTACGAGCAGTACTTC.

This clonotype was seen repeatedly, ten times or more. This chain joins TRBV11-2 and TRBJ1-4; no clear D gene. Germline values: CDR1 SGHAT, CDR2 FQNNGV. This CDR3 has 15 residues. The V gene lost 5 bases and the J gene lost 8 bases, with 18 bases spanning the gap. CDR3 DNA: TGTGCCAGCAGCCCTCCGGGAGTTGGTCGCGAAAAACTGTTTTTT. Translation gives CASSPPGVGREKLFF.